The 21 T cell receptor beta chains reported below all come from one sample, sequenced in a study of beta chain features in type 1 diabetes. Study conclusions and caveats: Shortening that was moderate but significant affected the TCRB CDR3s of Type 1 diabetes patients in all four CD4+ subsets.

Their target antigens are unknown. The sequenced template was cDNA made from the entire isolated RNA. The table came from immunoSEQ multiplex PCR; TCRdb's copy has only in-frame clones and leaves some out. The sample lists some 120,000 clones, around 16% seen once, with 2.6% in the top ten. Sequencing input: central memory CD4+ T cells from blood. The source is a man younger than 35 with type 1 diabetes.

Remarks on this clone: This clone may be a read error of a much larger clone one base away. This chain links TRBV29-1 with TRBJ2-1, with 7 nucleotides matching TRBD2. CDR1 is SQVTM and CDR2 is ANQGSEA in the germline V gene. With 8 bases clipped from V and 4 bases from J, the junction kept 11 bases outside the gene matches. This CDR3 spans 14 amino acids. CDR3: CSPKLSGVYNEQFF. CDR3 coding DNA: TGCAGCCCCAAATTGAGCGGGGTGTACAATGAGCAGTTCTTC.

This clone has more than one count but fewer than ten. V gene TRBV18 combines with J gene TRBJ2-2; 10 bases align to TRBD2. Germline CDR1 is KGHSH and CDR2 is LQKENI. V shed 5 bases and J 4 bases; nucleotides not matched to a gene: 16. The CDR3 loop spans 19 amino acids. The CDR3 sequence is CASSRRLAGATKATGELFF. The CDR3 nucleotides read TGTGCCAGCTCAAGGAGGCTAGCGGGGGCCACGAAGGCCACCGGGGAGCTGTTTTTT.

This clone has just a few counts. The chain is built from TRBV5-8 and TRBJ2-6; D gene unclear. The V end lost 0 bases, the J end lost 0 bases, and 7 bases lay between the germline ends. The CDR3 extends over 16 amino acids. Germline lookup yields CDR1 SGHTS and CDR2 YDEGEE. The CDR3 nucleotides are TGTGCCAGCAGCTTGGACAGTGGCTCTGGGGCCAACGTCCTGACTTTC. Protein product: CASSLDSGSGANVLTF.

The chain combines TRBV28 with TRBJ1-2, with TRBD1 matching 8 bases. The CDR3 runs 14 residues. With 6 bases clipped from V and 4 bases from J, the junction kept 7 bases outside the gene matches. CDR1 is MDHEN and CDR2 is SYDVKM in the germline V gene. The CDR3 is CASSTTGGGYGYTF. DNA of the CDR3: TGTGCCAGCAGCACCACAGGGGGTGGCTATGGCTACACCTTC.

The chain joins TRBV6-5 to TRBJ2-1, with D unclear. The CDR3 has 13 amino acids. Germline-derived CDR1 and CDR2 are MNHEY and SVGAGI. The V and J ends lost 4 bases and 8 bases respectively, with 12 bases between them. In nucleotides, the CDR3 is TGTGCCAGCAGTTCCCAAAATGGCCATGAGCAGTTCTTC. Translating it yields CASSSQNGHEQFF.

The chain has TRBV4-1 and TRBJ2-4; perhaps TRBD2 as D (5 bases). The V and J ends lost 2 bases and 1 base respectively, with 12 bases between them. Germline-derived CDR1 and CDR2 are MGHRA and YSYEKL. This CDR3 spans 16 amino acids. The CDR3 spells CASSQPTAGAKNIQYF. In DNA form, the CDR3 reads TGCGCCAGCAGCCAACCTACGGCGGGCGCCAAAAACATTCAGTACTTC.

The genes are TRBV4-3 and TRBJ2-4; D unclear. The V gene's germline CDR1 is LGHNA and CDR2 YSLEER. Trimming pared 0 bases from V and 0 bases from J, leaving 9 bases between. The CDR3 is 16 amino acids. CDR3 sequence (DNA): TGCGCCAGCAGCCAAGACACAGCCGCAGCCAAAAACATTCAGTACTTC. It encodes CASSQDTAAAKNIQYF.

This clone was picked up one time. The chain is built from TRBV2 and TRBJ2-7; possibly TRBD2 for D (6 bases). The V and J ends lost 6 bases and 1 base respectively, with 16 bases between them. The CDR3 has 15 amino acids. Germline V gene sequence: CDR1 SNHLY, CDR2 FYNNEI. The CDR3 reads CASRTPGAGSYEQYF. In DNA, the CDR3 is TGTGCCAGCAGGACCCCTGGAGCGGGTTCCTACGAGCAGTACTTC.

The chain is built from TRBV11-3 and TRBJ2-3; 8 bases line up with TRBD1. Germline CDR1 is SGHNT and CDR2 is YENEEA. The CDR3 totals 15 residues. With 5 bases clipped from V and 3 bases from J, the junction kept 7 bases outside the gene matches. The CDR3, as DNA: TGTGCCAGCAGCCCTGGACAGGGAAGAACAGATACGCAGTATTTT. Translation: CASSPGQGRTDTQYF.

In this sample, this clone turned up a few times. Germline and junction disagree at one end, which may indicate a read error. This chain joins TRBV7-7 and TRBJ2-7; the D gene is possibly TRBD2 (6 bases). Germline values: CDR1 SSHAT, CDR2 FNYEAQ (reference sequence). This CDR3 is 11 amino acids long. CDR3 residues: CASSNGGLQHF. In DNA form, the CDR3 reads TGTGCTAGCAGCAACGGGGGACTCCAACACTTC.

This clone was seen a handful of times. Other DNA variants within this sample encode the same CDR3. This sequence joins TRBV30 and TRBJ1-5; the match to TRBD1 covers 8 bases. This CDR3 has 13 amino acids. Trimming took 1 base from V and 7 from J; bases not matched to a gene: 3. CDR1 and CDR2 (germline): GTSNPN, SVGIG (reference sequence). The CDR3 loop reads CAWSGQGNQPQHF. In DNA, the CDR3 is TGTGCCTGGAGTGGACAGGGGAACCAGCCCCAGCATTTT.

In this sample, this clone turned up many times. This chain connects TRBV14 to TRBJ2-1; no firm D call. CDR1 is SGHDN and CDR2 is FVKESK in the germline V gene. Deletions cut 0 bases from V and 7 bases from J, with 7 bases between. The CDR3 spans 13 residues. This CDR3 reads CASSQDRRNEQFF. The CDR3 nucleotides are TGTGCCAGCAGCCAAGATCGCCGGAATGAGCAGTTCTTC.

This clone was recorded a few times. The chain couples TRBV29-1 to TRBJ1-1; the match to TRBD1 covers 10 bases. This CDR3 has 14 residues. Per the germline V gene, CDR1 is SQVTM and CDR2 is ANQGSEA. V dropped 6 bases and J dropped 5; count of bases not matched to a gene: 9. CDR3 residues: CSVENWTGGTEAFF. The CDR3 DNA reads as TGCAGCGTCGAGAATTGGACAGGGGGTACTGAAGCTTTCTTT. The variable domain in full, completed from reference TRBV29-1 and TRBJ1-1, reads SAVISQKPSRDICQRGTSLTIQCQVDSQVTMMFWYRQQPGQSLTLIATANQGSEATYESGFVIDKFPISRPNLTFSTLTVSNMSPEDSSIYLCSVENWTGGTEAFFGQGTRLTVV.

This chain links TRBV9 with TRBJ2-3; D is unresolved. This CDR3 has 15 amino acids. Germline CDR1 is SGDLS and CDR2 is YYNGEE. Between the trimmed V and J ends, which lost 0 bases and 6 bases, there was a span of 14 bases. In nucleotides, the CDR3 is TGTGCCAGCAGCGTAGAGCCGACCTACCTGGATACGCAGTATTTT. Its protein product is CASSVEPTYLDTQYF.

The table lists this clone with a few counts. The chain combines TRBV27 with TRBJ1-2, with D perhaps matching TRBD1 (5 bases). Trimming cost V 7 bases and J 8 bases, with 20 bases left between them. The CDR3 sequence is 14 residues long. From germline, CDR1 is MNHEY and CDR2 SMNVEV (reference sequence). CDR3 loop: CASKSGTSRVGYTF. In DNA form, the CDR3 reads TGTGCCAGCAAATCCGGGACGTCCAGAGTAGGCTACACCTTC.

Notes on this clone: This CDR3 is also generated by other DNA sequences in the sample. The chain employs TRBV5-1 and TRBJ2-7; 10 nucleotides align to TRBD2. With V trimmed by 3 bases and J by 2 bases, 2 bases remained unmatched. In germline, CDR1 is SGHRS, CDR2 YFSETQ. The CDR3 contains 14 residues. The CDR3 DNA reads TGCGCCAGCAGCTCCACTAGCGGGACCTACGAGCAGTACTTC. Encoded protein: CASSSTSGTYEQYF.

In its sample, this clone was seen many times. Other nucleotide sequences from this sample produce the same CDR3. The chain links TRBV30 to TRBJ2-5; D remains unclear. Germline V CDR1 and CDR2: GTSNPN, SVGIG (reference sequence). The length of the CDR3 is 12 residues. V was pared by 5 bases and J by 8 bases, with 15 bases between. The CDR3 coding sequence is TGTGCCTGGCGTCCAGGTATCCTTACCCAGTACTTC. This sequence encodes CAWRPGILTQYF.

In this sample, this clone turned up many times. This sequence joins TRBV7-2 and TRBJ1-1; D is perhaps TRBD1 (6 bases). In germline, CDR1 is SGHTA, CDR2 FQGNSA. The germline V and J ends were trimmed by 6 bases and 0 bases, with 14 bases remaining between them. The CDR3 consists of 15 residues. The DNA of the CDR3 is TGTGCCAGCAGTCCTAACGGGGGCATGAACACTGAAGCTTTCTTT. This translates into CASSPNGGMNTEAFF.

The V and J genes are TRBV7-6 and TRBJ2-1, with 7 bases identical to TRBD1. The CDR3 loop spans 16 amino acids. CDR1 is SGHVS, CDR2 FNYEAQ, per germline. V shed 5 bases and J 6 bases; nucleotides not matched to a gene: 13. CDR3 in amino acids: CASSTRPGQSSNEQFF. The CDR3 coding sequence is TGTGCCAGCAGCACCCGACCGGGACAGTCATCCAATGAGCAGTTCTTC.

The gene calls are TRBV11-2 and TRBJ1-6; D is unclear. V was trimmed by 2 bases and J by 8 bases, leaving 7 bases between them. CDR3 size: 13 residues. Germline V gene sequence: CDR1 SGHAT, CDR2 FQNNGV. The CDR3 DNA reads as TGTGCCAGCAGCTTATCCAGTTATTCACCCCTCCACTTT. As protein: CASSLSSYSPLHF. Combining the CDR3 with reference TRBV11-2 and TRBJ1-6 gives the whole variable domain EAGVAQSPRYKIIEKRQSVAFWCNPISGHATLYWYQQILGQGPKLLIQFQNNGVVDDSQLPKDRFSAERLKGVDSTLKIQPAKLEDSAVYLCASSLSSYSPLHFGNGTRLTVT.

The chain uses TRBV29-1 and TRBJ2-1; 7 bases agree with TRBD2. CDR1 and CDR2 (germline): SQVTM, ANQGSEA. The length of the CDR3 is 13 residues. With V trimmed by 2 bases and J by 9 bases, 7 bases remained unmatched. The CDR3 DNA reads as TGCAGCGTTGAATTACTAGCGTACGGTGAGCAGTTCTTC. As protein: CSVELLAYGEQFF.